This T cell receptor (beta chain) was recorded in a study of cytomegalovirus exposure and HLA in healthy donors. In this sample, this clone turned up once. The study ran its PCR with 60 Vbeta and 13 Jbeta primers. Libraries were prepared by immunoSEQ multiplex PCR; TCRdb keeps only in-frame clonotypes and omits some of them. This sample has 150,000 or so clones, with about 75% found just once. This CDR3 region has 14 residues. After removal of 5 bases from V and 8 bases from J, the junction contained 6 bases not matched to a gene. CDR1 and CDR2 (germline): MRHNA, SNTAGT. Sequencing was done on a sample of PBMCs. The receptor was derived from a female donor in good health and CMV-seronegative. V usage is TRBV6-4 and J usage is TRBJ2-1, with 10 bases lining up with TRBD2. CDR3 coding DNA: TGTGCCAGCAGTCCGGGACTAGCGAGCGATGAGCAGTTCTTC. This codes for CASSPGLASDEQFF.